Here is one TCR beta chain with its context. Authors' processing steps: Amplification with reference gene primers provided the estimates of nucleated cell counts. Libraries were prepared by immunoSEQ multiplex PCR; TCRdb keeps only in-frame clonotypes and omits some of them. Clonal size and the V and J genes are those of that table, whereas D and trimming came from the DNA. This sample has under 200,000 clones, with 82% found just once. Seattle participants joined during active infection and were tracked over time. These data are taken from a study of blood T cell repertoires in COVID-19. About the study: Specimens from acute and convalescent COVID-19 originated in the United States, Italy and Spain.

The V gene's germline CDR1 is ENHRY and CDR2 SYGVKD. The CDR3 has 14 amino acids. The V gene lost 7 bases and the J gene lost 10 bases, with 20 bases spanning the gap. The sequenced sample consisted of peripheral blood. The source is a woman in her sixties with COVID-19, enrolled during active disease. The V and J genes are TRBV10-3 and TRBJ2-1, with D maybe TRBD2 (6 bases). CDR3 DNA sequence: TGTGCCATCAAGCCGGGACTGAGTGGAAGAGAGCAGTTCTTC. Translating gives CAIKPGLSGREQFF.